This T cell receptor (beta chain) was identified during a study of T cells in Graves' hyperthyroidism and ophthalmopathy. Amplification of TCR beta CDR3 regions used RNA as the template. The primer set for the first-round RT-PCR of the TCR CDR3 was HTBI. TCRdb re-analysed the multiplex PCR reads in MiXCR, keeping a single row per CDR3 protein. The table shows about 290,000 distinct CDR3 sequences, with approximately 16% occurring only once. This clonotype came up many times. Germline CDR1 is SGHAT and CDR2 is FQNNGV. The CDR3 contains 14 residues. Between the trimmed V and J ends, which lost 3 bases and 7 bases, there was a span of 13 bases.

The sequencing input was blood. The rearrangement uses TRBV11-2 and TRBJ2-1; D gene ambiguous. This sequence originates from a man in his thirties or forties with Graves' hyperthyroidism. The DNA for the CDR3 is TGTGCCAGCAGCTTTCGGACCACGATGAATGAGCAGTTCTTC. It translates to CASSFRTTMNEQFF.